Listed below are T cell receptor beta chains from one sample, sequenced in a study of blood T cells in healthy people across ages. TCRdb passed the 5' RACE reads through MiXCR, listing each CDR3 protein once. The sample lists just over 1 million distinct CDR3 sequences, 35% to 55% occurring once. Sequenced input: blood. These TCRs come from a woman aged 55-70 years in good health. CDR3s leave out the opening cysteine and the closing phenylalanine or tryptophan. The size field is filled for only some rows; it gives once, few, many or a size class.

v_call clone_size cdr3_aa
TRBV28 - ASPGPSRSSYNEQF
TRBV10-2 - ASSGGLAGSSYNEQF
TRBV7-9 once ASSPDYTPEQF
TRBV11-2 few ASSLVVTEGEQF
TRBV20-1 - SARDRGTGAF
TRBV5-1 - ASSVVGETYEQY
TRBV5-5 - ASSLAALGLAGLRDTQY
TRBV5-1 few ASSLEGRQGGPGNEQF
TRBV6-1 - ASSALIGLAGGDKGEQF
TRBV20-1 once SASGLHNEQF
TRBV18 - ASSLREAVTGELF
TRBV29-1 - SVEDRGTDTQY
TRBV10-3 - AIRAREGEQPQH
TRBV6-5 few ASSYAGPNTEAF
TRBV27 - ASSSGLAGEGGTYEQY
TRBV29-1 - SVDRADIQY
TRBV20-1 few SAWGLAGEEDTQY
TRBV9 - ASSVGGKGGTEAF
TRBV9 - ASSVDGGETYEQY
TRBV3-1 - ASSQEGGGYT
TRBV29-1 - SEGSHNEQF
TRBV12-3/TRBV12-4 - ASRRGLRTDTQY
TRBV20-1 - SASRSAGSNQPQH
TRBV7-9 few ASSNLSGTGLKFNEQF
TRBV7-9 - ASSLLTSPETQY
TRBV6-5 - ASSYLVSLQGGYNEQF
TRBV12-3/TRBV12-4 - ASSTSGENVLT
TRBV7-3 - ASSLNPKDTQY
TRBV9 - ASSVVDSGEQF
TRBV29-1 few SVVSGKRASTDTQY
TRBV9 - ASSEQKGEQF
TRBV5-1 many ASSPGLATDTQY
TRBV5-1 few ASGGTGRGEQY
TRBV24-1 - APGTSIPNEQF
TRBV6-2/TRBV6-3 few ASSYSREGTSGVTDTQY
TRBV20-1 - SARAIRDRRYGYT